This T cell receptor (beta chain) was retrieved from a study of blood T cell repertoires in COVID-19. As for the study in general: COVID-19 samples collected from the United States, Italy and Spain covered acute and convalescent phases.

Study processing details: Amplification with reference gene primers provided the estimates of nucleated cell counts. Generated by immunoSEQ multiplex PCR, the TCRdb table keeps only in-frame clones and is missing some. That table is the source of V, J and clone size, and D and trimming were worked out from the DNA. The top ten clones hold roughly 9% of a sample with about 180,000 clones, approximately 85% of them seen once. Concerning this clone: One end of the junction is discordant with germline, which a read error may explain.

Recovered Cohort 3 donors showed two negative PCRs, clearance, or symptom resolution. This sequence was found in a woman in her late teens or twenties who had recovered from COVID-19. Sequenced sample: PBMCs or T cells enriched from blood (not recorded which).

CDR3 nucleotides: TGCGGTTGGGGACGGGGAGGCGAGCAGTACTTC. As protein: CGWGRGGEQYF. V and J are TRBV7-9 and TRBJ2-7, with D perhaps matching TRBD2 (6 bases). The V gene's germline CDR1 is SEHNR and CDR2 FQNEAQ (reference sequence). CDR3 length: 11 residues.